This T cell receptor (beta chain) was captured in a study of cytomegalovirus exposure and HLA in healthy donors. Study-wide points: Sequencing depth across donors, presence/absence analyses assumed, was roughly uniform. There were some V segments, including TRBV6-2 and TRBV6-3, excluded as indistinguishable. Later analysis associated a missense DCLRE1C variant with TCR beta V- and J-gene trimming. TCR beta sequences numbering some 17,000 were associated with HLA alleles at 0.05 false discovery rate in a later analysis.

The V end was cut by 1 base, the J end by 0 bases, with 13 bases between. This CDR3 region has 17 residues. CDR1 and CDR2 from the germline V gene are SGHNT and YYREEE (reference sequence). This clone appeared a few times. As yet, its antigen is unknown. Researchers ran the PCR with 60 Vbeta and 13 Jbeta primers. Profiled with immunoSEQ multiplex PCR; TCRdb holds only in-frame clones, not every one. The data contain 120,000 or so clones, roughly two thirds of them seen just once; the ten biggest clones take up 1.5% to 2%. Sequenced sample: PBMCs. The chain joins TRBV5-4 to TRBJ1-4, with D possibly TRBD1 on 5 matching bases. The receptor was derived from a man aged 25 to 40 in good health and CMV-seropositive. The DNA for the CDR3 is TGTGCCAGCAGCTTGTGGGGCAGGACCGCAACTAATGAAAAACTGTTTTTT. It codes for CASSLWGRTATNEKLFF. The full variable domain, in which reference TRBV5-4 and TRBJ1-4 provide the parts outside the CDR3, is ETGVTQSPTHLIKTRGQQVTLRCSSQSGHNTVSWYQQALGQGPQFIFQYYREEENGRGNFPPRFSGLQFPNYSSELNVNALELDDSALYLCASSLWGRTATNEKLFFGSGTQLSVL.